This T cell receptor (beta chain) was sequenced in a study of beta chain bispecific antibodies for T cell cancers (dated by TCRdb to about 2021). In the study overall: After T cells from healthy donors were cocultured with bispecific antibodies and T cell leukemia lines, the researchers used TRBV sequencing of the cells that survived to measure how much each TRBV family was depleted. On the cell surface, TRBV12 (TRBV12-3) was expressed by Jurkat cells, whereas TRBV5-5 was expressed by HPB-ALL cells.

What the study reported, not specific to this receptor: Cross-reactivity of the anti-TRBV5-5 antibody with TRBV5-6 was attributed to high sequence similarity between the two genes. Leukemia cell line cells were mixed with normal T cells in each sequenced sample, and most of the targeted TRBV signal was derived from the leukemia cells rather than from the normal T cells.

The libraries included unique molecular identifier barcodes, and the barcodes were used to quantify clonotypes. Qiagen AllPrep DNA/RNA Micro kits were used to isolate total RNA, and an Agilent TapeStation was used to check RNA quality. TCR beta libraries were built by 5' RACE: cDNA synthesis followed by two PCR steps using TCR beta constant-region gene-specific primers. Sequencing of the TCR beta libraries was done on an Illumina MiSeq platform. The published analysis was carried out like this. MIGEC, MiXCR and VDJtools were used for read processing. The frequency of each clonotype was calculated as the fraction of all unique molecular identifiers in the sample that belonged to that clonotype. Nonfunctional TRBV genes classified in IMGT as pseudogenes or open reading frames, for example TRBV1, TRBV12-1 and TRBV21, were left out. TCRdb's own reprocessing of the public reads used fastp at Q25 and MiXCR and kept productive beta chains. Each entry is one CDR3 protein sequence, shown with its most common DNA and genes. The V and J calls here are based on TCRdb, not the publication. The sample data list roughly 15,000 distinct CDR3 sequences, and roughly 2.1% of these were observed just once. The top ten clonotypes cover 6.9% of the sample.

This clonotype showed up many times. Its antigen is not yet known. Within one base of it there is no much larger clone, and no base qualities were kept. Taken from the germline V gene, the CDR1 and CDR2 loops are LGHNA and YNFKEQ. V is trimmed back by 1 base and J by 3 bases, and the junction contains 10 bases that no gene match accounts for. From its cysteine to its phenylalanine, the CDR3 spans 18 amino acids. Only the CDR3 DNA is retained, 54 bases long and in frame from the first base. T cells were expanded from blood mononuclear cells for two to four days using either anti-CD3 antibody OKT3 or CD3/CD28 Dynabeads. The culture conditions for expanded T cells were RPMI 1640 plus 10% fetal bovine serum, recombinant human IL-2 (about 97 IU/ml) and IL-7 (about 5 ng/ml). Each coculture mixed some 5 x 10^4 target cells and some 5 x 10^4 normal T cells with bispecific antibody in approximately 100 ul and was incubated at 37 degrees C for about 15 hours. Each bispecific antibody was composed of two single-chain variable fragments, which were expressed in a single-chain diabody format with a His tag. The effector T cells were obtained from healthy human donors, with peripheral blood mononuclear cells isolated from leukapheresis samples by Ficoll density gradient centrifugation.

Source material: healthy donor T cells cultured with leukemia cells. This clonotype originated in a human donor in good health. Some clones in this sample may be carry-over from other donors' samples. Rearrangement joined TRBV4-2 to TRBJ2-7, and TRBD2 matches 12 of the central bases. The nucleotide sequence reads as follows: TGTGCCAGCAGCCAAGTTTCCGAGACTAGCGGGGGCATCTACGAGCAGTACTTC. Its translation reads: CASSQVSETSGGIYEQYF.